This is a list of T cell receptor beta chains from one sample in a study of shared clonotypes between healthy human individuals. Sequencing was performed with immunoSEQ multiplex PCR; in TCRdb, only in-frame clones are kept and a portion is missing. The sample carries 1.4 million to 1.5 million clones, approximately 96% recorded once. Sequencing used naive CD4+ T cells sorted from blood. The source of these receptors is a man aged 25 to 45 in good health. Each CDR3 is given with its conserved first and last residue. D genes are given only for firm matches. Not all rows give a size; the values are once, few, many and, for expanded clones, a class.

j_call,d_call,v_call,clone_size,cdr3_nt,cdr3_aa
TRBJ1-5,-,TRBV28,-,TGTGCCAGCAGGGGGGCCCAGGGCTATAGCAATCAGCCCCAGCATTTT,CASRGAQGYSNQPQHF
TRBJ1-1,-,TRBV15,-,TGTGCCACCAGCATAAGGACTGGGAACACTGAAGCTTTCTTT,CATSIRTGNTEAFF
TRBJ1-2,-,TRBV6-5,-,TGTGCCAGCAGTTACTCTCGCAGGTCTGGCTACACCTTC,CASSYSRRSGYTF
TRBJ1-1,-,TRBV21-1,-,TGTGCCAGCAGCAAAAGGGACAGATCCAACACTGAAGCTTTCTTT,CASSKRDRSNTEAFF
TRBJ2-7,TRBD1,TRBV16,once,TGTGCCAGCAGCCGCAACACCGGGACAGCCTCTACCTACGAGCAGTACTTC,CASSRNTGTASTYEQYF
TRBJ2-7,-,TRBV7-9,-,TGTGCCAGCAGCTTAGCGGGGGTTTCCGAGCAGTACTTC,CASSLAGVSEQYF
TRBJ1-1,-,TRBV28,-,TGTGCCAGCAGTTTAGGAGGGTCATCCTTGGCTTTCTTT,CASSLGGSSLAFF
TRBJ2-2,TRBD1,TRBV7-9,-,TGTGCCAGCAGCTTCTACGGGACAGGGGCAGGTGGCGGGGAGCTGTTTTTT,CASSFYGTGAGGGELFF
TRBJ2-1,TRBD2,TRBV13,-,TGTGCCAGCAGTTTCCCCCGTGGGGCGGGAGACAAGAATGAGCAGTTCTTC,CASSFPRGAGDKNEQFF
TRBJ2-3,TRBD1,TRBV27,-,TGTGCCAGCAGTTCCAGAGCGAGACAGGGGACGGCAGATACGCAGTATTTT,CASSSRARQGTADTQYF
TRBJ2-1,-,TRBV19,-,TGTGCCAGTAGGACTCCGGCACGGGAGCAGTTCTTC,CASRTPAREQFF
TRBJ2-7,TRBD2,TRBV29-1,-,TGCAGCTGGAGGAGGGGCCGAATTAGCGGGGATGCTGGCGAGCAGTACTTC,CSWRRGRISGDAGEQYF
TRBJ2-7,TRBD1,TRBV9,-,TGTGCCAGCAGCGCCAATCCGGGACAGGGAAAGGACGAGCAGTACTTC,CASSANPGQGKDEQYF
TRBJ2-7,-,TRBV6-6,-,TGTGCCACCCAGGAGGCGGTTAAACATTCCTACGAGCAGTACTTC,CATQEAVKHSYEQYF
TRBJ2-3,-,TRBV11-2,once,TGTGCCAGCAGCTTATCCATATACACAGATACGCAGTATTTT,CASSLSIYTDTQYF
TRBJ1-3,TRBD1,TRBV7-9,-,TGTGCCAGCAGCCTCTTTCCCCCGGACAGGGGGCGAGTAAAAAACACCATATATTTT,CASSLFPPDRGRVKNTIYF
TRBJ2-3,TRBD2,TRBV28,-,TGTGCCAGCAGTCCACATTTCTGGGGGGGACCCACAGATACGCAGTATTTT,CASSPHFWGGPTDTQYF
TRBJ2-6,-,TRBV5-4,-,TGTGCCAGCAGCCTCAGGGGTCCTGGGGCCAACGTCCTGACTTTC,CASSLRGPGANVLTF
TRBJ1-5,-,TRBV19,-,TGTGCCAGTAGTGGACAGACTAGCAATCAGCCCCAGCATTTT,CASSGQTSNQPQHF
TRBJ1-3,-,TRBV19,once,TGTGCCAGTAGTCCCAATTACTCTGGAAACACCATATATTTT,CASSPNYSGNTIYF
TRBJ2-2,-,TRBV5-1,-,TGCGCCAGCAGCTTGTGGGGTGGCGTGGGGACCTTCAGTGGCGGGGAGCTGTTTTTT,CASSLWGGVGTFSGGELFF
TRBJ2-6,-,TRBV6-1,-,TGTGCCAGCGGACACAACTCTGGGGCCAACGTCCTGACTTTC,CASGHNSGANVLTF
TRBJ2-7,-,TRBV5-1,-,TGCGCCAGCAGCCCCCCCCCGGGCGGACACCACTCCTACGAGCAGTACTTC,CASSPPPGGHHSYEQYF
TRBJ2-7,-,TRBV5-1,-,TGCGCCAGCAGCTTGTCGTCCGGGACGGGAGCCTACGAGCAGTACTTC,CASSLSSGTGAYEQYF
TRBJ2-5,TRBD2,TRBV5-4,-,TGTGCCAGCAGCTTGACTAGCGGGAGGGAGACCCAGTACTTC,CASSLTSGRETQYF
TRBJ2-1,-,TRBV6-6,-,TGTGCCAGCAGTTACTCAATCGGGGGAGAGCAGTTCTTC,CASSYSIGGEQFF
TRBJ2-2,-,TRBV11-2,-,TGTGCCAGCAGCTTAGTTTTTACCACCGGGGAGCTGTTTTTT,CASSLVFTTGELFF
TRBJ1-1,-,TRBV5-1,-,TGCGCCAGCAGCTCGTCCGGGATTGGGGGCACTGAAGCTTTCTTT,CASSSSGIGGTEAFF
TRBJ2-2,-,TRBV28,once,TGTGCCAGCAGACCCTCCACCGGGGAGCTGTTTTTT,CASRPSTGELFF
TRBJ1-5,TRBD1,TRBV27,-,TGTGCCAGCAGAAGGACAGGGGGCATTGGGCAGCCCCAGCATTTT,CASRRTGGIGQPQHF
TRBJ2-7,TRBD1,TRBV29-1,-,TGCAGCGTTCAAAAACCGGGACAGGGGGTCTACGAGCAGTACTTC,CSVQKPGQGVYEQYF
TRBJ1-1,-,TRBV5-1,-,TGCGCCAGCAGCCCTATGGATATGAACACTGAAGCTTTCTTT,CASSPMDMNTEAFF
TRBJ2-7,-,TRBV4-1,once,TGCGCCAGCAGCCAAGAGGTTTCAGGTAGCTACGAGCAGTACTTC,CASSQEVSGSYEQYF
TRBJ2-2,TRBD2,TRBV19,-,TGTGCCAGTAGTATCCCTAGCGGGAACACCGGGGAGCTGTTTTTT,CASSIPSGNTGELFF
TRBJ2-1,TRBD2,TRBV7-9,-,TGTGCCAGCAGCAAGATGCTAGCGGGAGTACGCAATGAGCAGTTCTTC,CASSKMLAGVRNEQFF
TRBJ1-5,TRBD1,TRBV6-1,-,TGTGCCAGCAGTGAGACCGGGACAGGGGGTTTACGGGGCAATCAGCCCCAGCATTTT,CASSETGTGGLRGNQPQHF
TRBJ2-5,-,TRBV2,-,TGTGCCAGCAGAAGACTGCGCTCAGGAGGTGGAGAGACCCAGTACTTC,CASRRLRSGGGETQYF
TRBJ2-1,-,TRBV6-5,-,TGTGCCAGCAGTTACTCGCCCAGATCCTACAATGAGCAGTTCTTC,CASSYSPRSYNEQFF
TRBJ2-1,TRBD2,TRBV7-2,once,TGTGCCAGCAGCCCTCCGGGACTAGCGGGACATGAGCAGTTCTTC,CASSPPGLAGHEQFF
TRBJ1-5,-,TRBV28,-,TGTGCCAGCAGTTTAATTCAGGGAGCCCAGCATTTT,CASSLIQGAQHF
TRBJ1-1,-,TRBV6-5,-,TGTGCCAGCAGCACAGGGAACACTGAAGCTTTCTTT,CASSTGNTEAFF
TRBJ1-2,-,TRBV28,once,TGTGCCAGCAGTTCCACGTCCTGGAACGGCGGCTACACCTTC,CASSSTSWNGGYTF
TRBJ1-1,TRBD1,TRBV6-4,-,TGTGCCAGCAGTGACAGAACAGGGGCGGGCACTGAAGCTTTCTTT,CASSDRTGAGTEAFF
TRBJ1-5,-,TRBV28,-,TGTGCCAGCGCATGGAGCAATCAGCCCCAGCATTTT,CASAWSNQPQHF
TRBJ2-1,TRBD2,TRBV19,-,TGTGCCAGTAGTGAAAGACTAGCGGGATCTTACAATGAGCAGTTCTTC,CASSERLAGSYNEQFF
TRBJ2-1,TRBD2,TRBV11-3,-,TGTGCCAGCAGCCCCCGACTAGCGGGAGTGGGGAATGAGCAGTTCTTC,CASSPRLAGVGNEQFF